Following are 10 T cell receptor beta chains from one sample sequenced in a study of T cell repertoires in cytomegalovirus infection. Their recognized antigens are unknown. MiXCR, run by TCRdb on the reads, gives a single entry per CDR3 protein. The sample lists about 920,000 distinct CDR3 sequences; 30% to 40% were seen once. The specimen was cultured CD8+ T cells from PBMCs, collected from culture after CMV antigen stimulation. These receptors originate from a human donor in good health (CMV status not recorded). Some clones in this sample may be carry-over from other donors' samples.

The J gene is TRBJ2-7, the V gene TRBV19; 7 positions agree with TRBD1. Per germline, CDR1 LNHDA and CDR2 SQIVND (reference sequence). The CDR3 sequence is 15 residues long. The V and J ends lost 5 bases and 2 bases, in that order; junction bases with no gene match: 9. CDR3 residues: CASSARTGRTYEQYV. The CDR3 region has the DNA TGTGCCAGTAGTGCCAGGACAGGCCGGACCTACGAGCAGTACGTC.

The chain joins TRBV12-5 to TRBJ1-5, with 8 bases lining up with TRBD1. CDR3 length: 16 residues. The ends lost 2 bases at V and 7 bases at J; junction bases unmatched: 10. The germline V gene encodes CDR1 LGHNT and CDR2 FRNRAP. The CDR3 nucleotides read TGTGCTAGTGGTTTGCCAGGGGGCCGACAATGGCAGCCCCAGCATTTT. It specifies CASGLPGGRQWQPQHF.

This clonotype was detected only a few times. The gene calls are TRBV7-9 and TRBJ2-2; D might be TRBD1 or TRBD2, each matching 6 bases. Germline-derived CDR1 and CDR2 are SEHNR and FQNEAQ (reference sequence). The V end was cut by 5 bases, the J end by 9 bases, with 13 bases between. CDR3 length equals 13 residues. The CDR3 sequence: CASSPGARRELFF. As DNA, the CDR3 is TGTGCCAGCAGCCCGGGGGCACGGAGGGAGCTGTTTTTT.

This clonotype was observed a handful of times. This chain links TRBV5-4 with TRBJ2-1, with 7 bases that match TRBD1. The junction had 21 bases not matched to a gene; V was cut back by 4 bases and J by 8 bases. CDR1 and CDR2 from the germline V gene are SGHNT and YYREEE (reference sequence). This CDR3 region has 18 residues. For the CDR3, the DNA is TGTGCCAGCAGCCGGTACCGGGACAGATTATGGAATTTCGATGAGCAGTTCTTC. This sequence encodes CASSRYRDRLWNFDEQFF.

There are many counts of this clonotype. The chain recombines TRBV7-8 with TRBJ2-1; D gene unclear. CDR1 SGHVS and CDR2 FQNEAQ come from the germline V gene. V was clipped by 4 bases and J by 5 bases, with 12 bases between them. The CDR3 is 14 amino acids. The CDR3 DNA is TGTGCCAGCAGCTCGTCGCACTGGGACAATGAGCAGTTCTTC. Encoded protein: CASSSSHWDNEQFF.

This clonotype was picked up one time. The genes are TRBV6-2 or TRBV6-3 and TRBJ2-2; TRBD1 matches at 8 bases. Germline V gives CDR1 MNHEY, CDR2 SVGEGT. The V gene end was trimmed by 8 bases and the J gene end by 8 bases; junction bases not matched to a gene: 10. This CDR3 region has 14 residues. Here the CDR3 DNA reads TGTGCCAGCTTCTCCCAGGGGGCTCGAGGGGAGCTGTTTTTT. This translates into CASFSQGARGELFF.

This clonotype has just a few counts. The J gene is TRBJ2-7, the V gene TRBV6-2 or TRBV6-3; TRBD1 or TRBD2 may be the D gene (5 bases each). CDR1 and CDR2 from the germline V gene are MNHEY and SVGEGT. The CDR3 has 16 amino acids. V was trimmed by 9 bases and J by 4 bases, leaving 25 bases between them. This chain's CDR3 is CARKGPLAYGVYEQYV. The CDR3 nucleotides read TGTGCCAGAAAGGGGCCGCTCGCCTACGGGGTTTACGAGCAGTACGTC.

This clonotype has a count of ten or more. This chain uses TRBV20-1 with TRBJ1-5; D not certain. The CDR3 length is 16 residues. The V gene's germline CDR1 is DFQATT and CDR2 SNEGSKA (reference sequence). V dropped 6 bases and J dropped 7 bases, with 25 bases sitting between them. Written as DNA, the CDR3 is TGCAGTGCAGGACGGAGGGTCAACAACGCCGGACAGCCCCAGCATTTT. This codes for CSAGRRVNNAGQPQHF.

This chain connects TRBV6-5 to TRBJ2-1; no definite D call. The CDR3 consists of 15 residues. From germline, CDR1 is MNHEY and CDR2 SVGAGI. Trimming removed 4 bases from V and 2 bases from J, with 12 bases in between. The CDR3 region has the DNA TGTGCCAGCAGTTCCATGGCGGTGCCCTACAATGAGCAGTTCTTC. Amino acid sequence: CASSSMAVPYNEQFF.

The CDR3 spells CASTLGKQGNQFF. Written as DNA, the CDR3 is TGTGCCAGCACCCTCGGGAAACAGGGAAATCAGTTCTTC. The rearrangement links TRBV27 to TRBJ2-1, with a tentative D call TRBD1 (6 bases). With 7 bases removed from V and 13 bases from J, the gap between germline ends came to 20 bases. The germline V gene has CDR1 MNHEY and CDR2 SMNVEV (reference sequence). The CDR3 covers 13 residues.